The 24 T cell receptor beta chains below all came from one sample that was sequenced in a study of blood T cell repertoires in COVID-19. Assay used: immunoSEQ multiplex PCR; TCRdb lists only in-frame clones, some missing. The table has about 34,000 clones, around 73% seen once. The sequenced sample was peripheral blood. These receptors were taken from an older woman with acute or convalescent COVID-19.

The gene calls are TRBV5-5 and TRBJ1-2; a possible D gene is TRBD1 (5 bases). This CDR3 has 14 amino acids. Trimming shortened V by 4 bases and J by 5 bases, and 15 bases separated the two germline ends. Germline CDR1 SGHKS, CDR2 YYEKEE (reference sequence). CDR3 loop: CASSPGRELYGYTF. Here the CDR3 DNA reads TGTGCCAGCAGCCCCGGCAGGGAACTTTATGGCTACACCTTC.

This clone was counted only a few times. This chain connects TRBV6-6 to TRBJ1-6, with TRBD1 matching 7 bases. This CDR3 contains 13 residues. The germline V gene encodes CDR1 MNHNY and CDR2 SVGAGI (reference sequence). Germline trimming cut 6 bases from V and 8 bases from J; bases unmatched to any gene: 4. CDR3 sequence reads: CASRPTGDSPLHF. As DNA, the CDR3 is TGTGCCAGCAGGCCTACAGGGGATTCACCCCTCCACTTT.

V and J are TRBV2 and TRBJ1-6, with D possibly matching TRBD1 (5 bases). The CDR3 covers 14 residues. CDR1 is SNHLY, CDR2 FYNNEI, per germline. V was cut by 2 bases and J by 7 bases, with 9 bases left in between. In DNA, the CDR3 is TGTGCCAGCAGTGAACAGGGTATGAATTCACCCCTCCACTTT. It specifies CASSEQGMNSPLHF.

The V and J genes are TRBV28 and TRBJ1-5; 8 bases fit TRBD1. V lost 4 bases, J lost 5 bases, and 1 base stayed unmatched. The CDR3 loop spans 13 amino acids. In germline, CDR1 is MDHEN, CDR2 SYDVKM. CDR3: CASSSGGDQPQHF. In nucleotides, the CDR3 is TGTGCCAGCAGTTCAGGGGGCGATCAGCCCCAGCATTTT.

The chain couples TRBV19 to TRBJ1-1, with D possibly matching TRBD1 (5 bases). This CDR3 region has 13 residues. V lost 5 bases and J 2 bases, leaving 9 bases between the germline ends. The germline V gene has CDR1 LNHDA and CDR2 SQIVND (reference sequence). CDR3: CASSEQGNTEAFF. DNA for the CDR3: TGTGCCAGTAGTGAGCAGGGCAACACTGAAGCTTTCTTT.

The chain combines TRBV9 with TRBJ1-4; 9 bases line up with TRBD1. The CDR3 is made up of 15 amino acids. The germline CDR1 and CDR2 sequences are SGDLS and YYNGEE. V shed 2 bases and J 4 bases; nucleotides not matched to a gene: 3. CDR3 sequence: CASSVGTGFNEKLFF. The CDR3 DNA reads TGTGCCAGCAGCGTCGGGACAGGGTTTAATGAAAAACTGTTTTTT.

The chain has TRBV2 and TRBJ2-5; the D is unclear. The germline gives CDR1 SNHLY, CDR2 FYNNEI. The CDR3 sequence is 11 residues long. The V gene lost 6 bases and the J gene lost 5 bases, with 7 bases spanning the gap. CDR3 in amino acids: CASRELETQYF. For the CDR3, the DNA is TGTGCCAGCAGGGAACTCGAGACCCAGTACTTC.

The chain combines TRBV5-4 with TRBJ2-5, with TRBD1 matching over 7 bases. The germline gives CDR1 SGHNT, CDR2 YYREEE (reference sequence). J gave up 4 bases and V 2 bases, and 5 bases lay outside the gene matches. The CDR3 loop spans 14 amino acids. The CDR3 sequence: CASSFKGALETQYF. In DNA, the CDR3 is TGTGCCAGCAGCTTTAAGGGGGCCCTAGAGACCCAGTACTTC.

A single count supports this clone. This sequence joins TRBV15 and TRBJ1-3; D is possibly TRBD1 (5 bases). CDR3 size: 15 residues. The germline gives CDR1 LNHNV, CDR2 YYDKDF (reference sequence). The V and J ends lost 6 bases and 2 bases respectively, with 14 bases between them. The CDR3 DNA reads as TGTGCCACCAGGTTGGGGGGGGACCCTGGAAACACCATATATTTT. Translation gives CATRLGGDPGNTIYF.

The chain joins TRBV30 to TRBJ1-6; D uncertain. Germline-derived CDR1 and CDR2 are GTSNPN and SVGIG (reference sequence). The ends were cut back, 2 bases at V and 5 bases at J, with 13 bases in the middle. This CDR3 is built from 15 residues. CDR3 in DNA: TGTGCCTGGAGTCCCCCGGGCGGGAATAATTCACCCCTCCACTTT. Translation gives CAWSPPGGNNSPLHF.

This chain uses TRBV5-4 with TRBJ2-1; TRBD2 aligns across 10 bases. The CDR3 sequence is 15 residues long. V dropped 0 bases and J dropped 4; count of bases not matched to a gene: 1. In germline, CDR1 is SGHNT, CDR2 YYREEE (reference sequence). This CDR3 reads CASSLEAGGYNEQFF. The CDR3 DNA is TGTGCCAGCAGCTTGGAAGCGGGGGGGTACAATGAGCAGTTCTTC.

The chain combines TRBV18 with TRBJ1-5; D might be TRBD1 (5 bases). The V gene lost 5 bases and the J gene lost 2 bases, with 10 bases spanning the gap. The CDR3 is made up of 14 amino acids. Germline V CDR1 and CDR2: KGHSH, LQKENI. The CDR3 coding sequence is TGTGCCAGCTCAAATGACAGAGGCAATCAGCCCCAGCATTTT. Protein sequence: CASSNDRGNQPQHF.

The chain carries TRBV6-2 or TRBV6-3 and TRBJ2-3; 9 bases line up with TRBD2. After removal of 5 bases from V and 2 bases from J, the junction contained 2 bases not matched to a gene. CDR1 MNHEY and CDR2 SVGEGT come from the germline V gene. This CDR3 comprises 14 residues. The CDR3, as DNA: TGTGCCAGCAGTGGCGGGGGGGCCACAGATACGCAGTATTTT. Translation: CASSGGGATDTQYF.

V gene TRBV2 combines with J gene TRBJ1-1; TRBD1 matches 9 bases. With 3 bases clipped from V and 7 bases from J, the junction kept 6 bases outside the gene matches. The CDR3 contains 14 residues. Germline assignment: CDR1 SNHLY and CDR2 FYNNEI. The CDR3 region is CASSDSRQGVEAFF. In nucleotides, the CDR3 is TGTGCCAGCAGTGATAGTCGACAGGGGGTTGAAGCTTTCTTT.

This sequence joins TRBV6-5 and TRBJ1-1; the D gene is possibly TRBD1 (5 bases). V was cut by 2 bases and J by 5 bases, with 12 bases left in between. CDR1 is MNHEY and CDR2 is SVGAGI in the germline V gene. The CDR3 consists of 14 residues. CDR3 coding DNA: TGTGCCAGCAGTTACGAGGTAACAGGTACTGAAGCTTTCTTT. Amino acids: CASSYEVTGTEAFF.

This chain joins TRBV23-1 and TRBJ2-3; D possibly corresponds to TRBD2 (7 bases). TRBV23-1 is assigned to the ORF class and has an uncertain function. CDR3 length: 13 amino acids. Trimming shortened V by 7 bases and J by 5 bases, and 13 bases separated the two germline ends. Written as DNA, the CDR3 is TGCGCCAGCACCATAAGGGGGGGAGATACGCAGTATTTT. Translated, it gives CASTIRGGDTQYF.

The chain joins TRBV6-5 to TRBJ1-3, with 9 bases aligning to TRBD1. Germline trimming cut 0 bases from V and 4 bases from J; bases unmatched to any gene: 4. This CDR3 contains 16 residues. Per the germline V gene, CDR1 is MNHEY and CDR2 is SVGAGI. The CDR3 reads CASSYSNGQGGNTIYF. For the CDR3, the DNA is TGTGCCAGCAGTTACTCCAATGGACAGGGGGGAAACACCATATATTTT.

The CDR3 DNA sequence: TGTGCCAGCAGCCAAGCGGGGCTAGCGGGGTTCAGGGATACGCAGTATTTT. This encodes CASSQAGLAGFRDTQYF. The gene calls are TRBV3-1 (or the pseudogene TRBV3-2) and TRBJ2-3; 9 nucleotides match TRBD2. The CDR3 has 17 residues. The ends lost 1 base at V and 6 bases at J; junction bases unmatched: 11. Germline V gene lookup returns CDR1 LGHDT and CDR2 YNNKEL (reference sequence).

The count of this clone is one. The chain is built from TRBV27 and TRBJ2-3; a weak D match, TRBD1 (6 bases). Trimming took 2 bases from V and 0 from J, leaving 18 bases between them. Germline loops: CDR1 MNHEY, CDR2 SMNVEV (reference sequence). The CDR3 extends over 18 amino acids. CDR3 in amino acids: CASSLAQSGDVSTDTQYF. In nucleotides, the CDR3 is TGTGCCAGCAGTTTAGCTCAGTCAGGGGATGTCAGCACAGATACGCAGTATTTT.

V is TRBV6-5 and J is TRBJ1-5; 8 nucleotides agree with TRBD1. CDR3 length: 14 residues. Germline V gene data show CDR1 as MNHEY and CDR2 as SVGAGI. Unmatched junction bases numbered 3, after V lost 4 bases and J lost 4 bases. CDR3 in DNA: TGTGCCAGCAGTTCTACAGGGGGTAATCAGCCCCAGCATTTT. This gives the protein CASSSTGGNQPQHF.

CDR3 loop: CAWSRTHTEAFF. CDR3 in DNA: TGTGCCTGGAGCAGAACGCACACTGAAGCTTTCTTT. The chain recombines TRBV30 with TRBJ1-1; no clear D. The length of the CDR3 is 12 residues. The V end was cut by 3 bases, the J end by 3 bases, with 8 bases between. Per germline, CDR1 GTSNPN and CDR2 SVGIG (reference sequence).

The chain couples TRBV27 to TRBJ2-5; D remains ambiguous. Germline V gene lookup returns CDR1 MNHEY and CDR2 SMNVEV (reference sequence). V gave up 5 bases and J gave up 5 bases, with 12 bases separating them. This CDR3 spans 13 amino acids. CDR3 sequence: CASSPVERETQYF. Written as DNA, the CDR3 is TGTGCCAGCAGTCCAGTGGAGAGGGAGACCCAGTACTTC.

This chain uses TRBV6-2 or TRBV6-3 with TRBJ2-1; TRBD2 aligns across 7 bases. Looked up from germline, CDR1 is MNHEY and CDR2 is SVGEGT. This CDR3 is 17 amino acids long. The trim removed 2 bases at V and 7 bases at J, leaving 14 bases unmatched. DNA of the CDR3: TGTGCCAGCAGTTACGAGTATGGGGGGGGGATCAGGAATGAGCAGTTCTTC. Encoded protein: CASSYEYGGGIRNEQFF.

The chain couples TRBV5-4 to TRBJ2-2; 9 nucleotides align to TRBD2. CDR3 size: 17 residues. Germline assignment: CDR1 SGHNT and CDR2 YYREEE (reference sequence). The V segment lost 0 bases and the J segment 4 bases; nucleotides outside the gene matches: 7. The CDR3 DNA follows: TGTGCCAGCAGCTTGGGTTTAGCGGGGGCCATCACCGGGGAGCTGTTTTTT. Residues: CASSLGLAGAITGELFF.